The 31 T cell receptor beta chains reported below all come from one sample, sequenced in a study of human T cells and chemical hapten exposure (dated by TCRdb to the early 2020s). Libraries came from RACE. TCRdb lists the instrument as NextSeq 500. Clones were called with MiXCR by TCRdb after fastp trimmed the public reads at Q25, and only in-frame beta chains were retained. Rows are combined by CDR3 protein, so each entry shows the most common genes and DNA. For this sample there are 70,000 to 80,000 distinct CDR3 sequences; 32% appear just once. The ten most abundant clones make up about 8.1% of the sample. The time point label, read with the paper, signifies: patch test 1, 2 weeks after DPC sensitization. The sample's treatment or condition, from its label and the paper: therapeutic diphenylcyclopropenone sensitization with weekly scalp DPC. Here the sequenced sample was whole blood, taken in connection with sensitization to the hapten diphenylcyclopropenone (DPC). These receptors were collected from a middle-aged man with alopecia areata. Some clones in this sample may be carry-over from other donors' samples.

The rearrangement links TRBV6-2 or TRBV6-3 to TRBJ2-5, with 7 bases aligning to TRBD2. The CDR3 is made up of 13 amino acids. Looked up from germline, CDR1 is MNHEY and CDR2 is SVGEGT. The J segment lost 3 bases and the V segment lost 6 bases, leaving 4 bases of the junction unmatched. The CDR3 sequence is CASRQSGEETQYF. Written as DNA, the CDR3 is TGTGCCAGCAGGCAGAGCGGGGAAGAGACCCAGTACTTC.

This clonotype has more than one count but fewer than ten. DNA for the CDR3: TGTGCCAGCAGTGAATATCTAGGCGCTAGCGGGAGGGAAGACAATGAGCAGTTCTTC. Translation: CASSEYLGASGREDNEQFF. The chain uses TRBV25-1 and TRBJ2-1; the match to TRBD2 covers 12 bases. CDR3 length: 19 amino acids. Trimming at V came to 0 bases and at J to 5 bases, leaving 11 bases not matched to a gene. The germline CDR1 and CDR2 sequences are MGHDK and SYGVNS.

The gene calls are TRBV3-1 and TRBJ2-2, with a tentative D call TRBD1 (5 bases). The CDR3 spans 15 residues. The V gene lost 3 bases and the J gene lost 5 bases, with 13 bases spanning the gap. Germline values: CDR1 LGHDT, CDR2 YNNKEL (reference sequence). The CDR3 sequence is CASSHPGSGTGELFF. In DNA form, the CDR3 reads TGTGCCAGCAGCCACCCAGGGTCAGGAACCGGGGAGCTGTTTTTT.

In regard to this clonotype: A read error is possible here, since a much larger clone lies one base away. The J gene is TRBJ1-1, the V gene TRBV28, with a tentative D call TRBD1 (5 bases). This CDR3 region has 12 residues. The germline CDR1 and CDR2 sequences are MDHEN and SYDVKM. CDR3: CASSQDITEALF. The DNA for the CDR3 is TGTGCCAGCAGTCAGGACATCACTGAAGCTCTCTTT.

This clonotype was detected a few times. V gene TRBV7-2 combines with J gene TRBJ1-1; D gene ambiguous. Trimming left V 5 bases short and J 1 base short, with 8 bases between. The CDR3 runs to 13 residues. The V gene's germline CDR1 is SGHTA and CDR2 FQGNSA. CDR3 region: CASSQSANTEAFF. The CDR3 region has the DNA TGTGCCAGCAGCCAATCAGCGAACACTGAAGCTTTCTTT.

This clonotype has a handful of counts. The chain joins TRBV28 to TRBJ2-1, with D possibly being TRBD1 or TRBD2 (5 bases each). Germline V gene data show CDR1 as MDHEN and CDR2 as SYDVKM. The CDR3 runs 11 residues. Deletions cut 4 bases from V and 10 bases from J, with 8 bases between. The CDR3 DNA reads TGTGCCAGCAGTTATTGGGGGGAGCAGTTCTTC. Encoded protein: CASSYWGEQFF.

This clonotype has just a few counts. CDR3 DNA sequence: TGCAGTGCCGGCACGCGTTTGGCCGGGACACAGGCCAATCAGCCCCAGCATTTT. It specifies CSAGTRLAGTQANQPQHF. The chain employs TRBV20-1 and TRBJ1-5; tentatively, D is TRBD1 (6 bases). Looked up from germline, CDR1 is DFQATT and CDR2 is SNEGSKA (reference sequence). This CDR3 is built from 18 residues. V was cut by 6 bases and J by 3 bases, with 27 bases left in between.

This rearrangement joins TRBV25-1 to TRBJ1-3; D not certain. V lost 6 bases and J 7 bases, leaving 7 bases between the germline ends. CDR3 length equals 11 residues. Germline V gene lookup returns CDR1 MGHDK and CDR2 SYGVNS. CDR3 sequence (DNA): TGTGCCAGCAGAGATCGGAACACCATATATTTT. Translating it yields CASRDRNTIYF. The full variable domain, its missing parts supplied by reference TRBV25-1 and TRBJ1-3, is EADIYQTPRYLVIGTGKKITLECSQTMGHDKMYWYQQDPGMELHLIHYSYGVNSTEKGDLSSESTVSRIRTEHFPLTLESARPSHTSQYLCASRDRNTIYFGEGSWLTVV.

The genes are TRBV30 and TRBJ2-1, with D uncertain. CDR1 GTSNPN and CDR2 SVGIG come from the germline V gene (reference sequence). The V end lost 0 bases, the J end lost 8 bases, and 2 bases lay between the germline ends. The CDR3 runs to 10 residues. The CDR3 reads CAWSVDEQFF. CDR3 in DNA: TGTGCCTGGAGTGTGGATGAGCAGTTCTTC.

About this clonotype itself: At one end the junction does not follow the germline gene, possibly because of a read error. The chain links TRBV3-1 to TRBJ1-1, with D perhaps TRBD1 (6 bases). Germline V gene sequence: CDR1 LGHDT, CDR2 YNNKEL (reference sequence). This CDR3 spans 15 amino acids. The CDR3, as DNA: TGTGCCAGCAGCCAAGGCTTATCTGGGGACACTGAAACTTTCTTT. Translating gives CASSQGLSGDTETFF.

The V call is TRBV12-3 or TRBV12-4, the J call TRBJ1-2; the D is unclear. CDR3 length: 14 amino acids. Deletions cut 5 bases from V and 7 bases from J, with 17 bases between. This chain's CDR3 is CASSINSYPFGYTF. CDR3 DNA sequence: TGTGCCAGCAGTATTAATTCGTACCCCTTTGGCTACACCTTC.

Turning to this clonotype: Germline is not matched at one junction end, which may reflect a read error. The rearrangement links TRBV20-1 to TRBJ1-1; D might be TRBD1 (6 bases). The germline V gene has CDR1 DFQATT and CDR2 SNEGSKA (reference sequence). CDR3 length: 20 amino acids. Here the CDR3 DNA reads TGCAGTGCTAGATTCTCCCCCCCCCGGCCCGGGGGGCGGTGGGACACTGAAACTTTCTTT. This codes for CSARFSPPRPGGRWDTETFF.

This clonotype appeared a few times. The chain combines TRBV6-5 with TRBJ2-3; 7 nucleotides match TRBD2. Germline V gene sequence: CDR1 MNHEY, CDR2 SVGAGI. This CDR3 has 13 amino acids. Unmatched junction bases numbered 4, after V lost 8 bases and J lost 2 bases. The CDR3 DNA is TGTGCCAGCCGGGACTACCTCACAGATACGCAGTATTTT. Translated: CASRDYLTDTQYF.

This rearrangement joins TRBV3-1 to TRBJ2-7, with a tentative D call TRBD1 (6 bases). Trimming took 4 bases from V and 2 from J, leaving 9 bases between them. This CDR3 is built from 13 residues. From germline, CDR1 is LGHDT and CDR2 YNNKEL (reference sequence). DNA of the CDR3: TGTGCCAGCAGCCCGACAGGAACCTACGAGCAGTACTTC. Translated: CASSPTGTYEQYF.

This clonotype was detected a few times. This chain joins TRBV7-8 and TRBJ2-7; D is unclear. Trimming cost V 1 base and J 3 bases, with 10 bases left between them. CDR3 length: 14 residues. Germline CDR1 and CDR2: SGHVS and FQNEAQ. This chain's CDR3 is CASSLGAQDYEQYF. CDR3 nucleotide sequence: TGTGCCAGCAGCTTAGGCGCCCAAGACTACGAGCAGTACTTC.

The chain has TRBV6-2 or TRBV6-3 and TRBJ2-7, with D hard to call. CDR1 and CDR2 (germline): MNHEY, SVGEGT. The CDR3 has 13 amino acids. Trimming took off 7 bases at V and 2 bases at J, with 12 bases between the two ends. This CDR3 reads CASTLHDAYEQYF. The CDR3 DNA reads as TGTGCCAGCACCCTGCACGACGCCTACGAGCAGTACTTC.

This clonotype was seen once. The chain combines TRBV7-3 with TRBJ2-7; D possibly corresponds to TRBD1 (6 bases). CDR3 length equals 13 residues. Germline V gene sequence: CDR1 SGHTA, CDR2 FQGTGA. The V and J ends lost 3 bases and 3 bases respectively, with 9 bases between them. CDR3 amino acids: CASSLGHFYEQYF. The CDR3 DNA is TGTGCCAGCAGCTTGGGACACTTCTACGAGCAGTACTTC.

The rearrangement joins TRBV13 to TRBJ2-7, with TRBD2 matching 10 bases. Germline loops: CDR1 PRHDT, CDR2 FYEKMQ (reference sequence). Trimming took 6 bases from V and 3 from J; bases not matched to a gene: 11. The length of the CDR3 is 16 residues. CDR3 loop: CASSSLASSGSYEQYF. The CDR3 DNA reads as TGTGCCAGCAGTTCGCTGGCGTCTAGCGGGAGCTACGAGCAGTACTTC.

This clonotype was picked up a small number of times. The chain employs TRBV20-1 and TRBJ2-7, with 7 nucleotides matching TRBD1. The junction had 9 bases not matched to a gene; V was cut back by 6 bases and J by 4 bases. The CDR3 runs to 13 residues. Germline assignment: CDR1 DFQATT and CDR2 SNEGSKA (reference sequence). CDR3 nucleotide sequence: TGCAGTGCCAGGGGGACAGCGATGTACGAGCAGTACTTC. It is translated as CSARGTAMYEQYF.

The genes are TRBV12-3 or TRBV12-4 and TRBJ2-7, with D perhaps matching TRBD1 (6 bases). There are 13 residues in the CDR3. With 7 bases removed from V and 4 bases from J, the gap between germline ends came to 14 bases. CDR3 amino acids: CASTTGSSYEQYF. In DNA, the CDR3 is TGTGCCAGCACTACAGGGAGCTCTTACGAGCAGTACTTC.

This chain joins TRBV23-1 and TRBJ2-5; TRBD2 matches at 11 bases. TRBV23-1 is reported as an ORF; its role is uncertain. CDR3 length equals 16 residues. V lost 4 bases and J lost 3; bases outside the gene matches: 7. For the CDR3, the DNA is TGCGCCAGCAGTCCCCCCACGACTAGCGGGGAAGAGACCCAGTACTTC. Its protein is CASSPPTTSGEETQYF.

The rearrangement uses TRBV30 and TRBJ2-7, with D maybe TRBD2 (5 bases). Germline V lookup: CDR1 GTSNPN, CDR2 SVGIG (reference sequence). The CDR3 runs 14 residues. Between the trimmed V and J ends, which lost 0 bases and 2 bases, there was a span of 11 bases. Here the CDR3 DNA reads TGTGCCTGGAGTGTCGCGGAGGCCACCTACGAGCAGTACTTC. Translated: CAWSVAEATYEQYF.

This clonotype was seen only a few times. The chain has TRBV11-2 and TRBJ2-1; D is unresolved. The CDR3 covers 13 residues. Germline V gene lookup returns CDR1 SGHAT and CDR2 FQNNGV. The V end was cut by 2 bases, the J end by 10 bases, with 12 bases between. CDR3 in DNA: TGTGCCAGCAGCTTACCCCAAAGCTGGGAGCAGTTCTTC. Translating gives CASSLPQSWEQFF.

This clonotype was observed a handful of times. The chain links TRBV2 to TRBJ2-5; D ambiguous. V dropped 4 bases and J dropped 1 base, with 7 bases sitting between them. This CDR3 is 13 amino acids long. Germline V gene lookup returns CDR1 SNHLY and CDR2 FYNNEI. The CDR3 reads CASSVRVQETQYF. Written as DNA, the CDR3 is TGTGCCAGCAGTGTTCGCGTCCAAGAGACCCAGTACTTC.

The chain combines TRBV27 with TRBJ1-5; D is possibly TRBD1 (6 bases). Trimming cost V 2 bases and J 3 bases, with 8 bases left between them. This CDR3 region has 14 residues. Per germline, CDR1 MNHEY and CDR2 SMNVEV (reference sequence). The CDR3 sequence is CASSLAGDNQPQHF. CDR3 DNA sequence: TGTGCCAGCAGTTTAGCAGGGGACAATCAGCCCCAGCATTTT.

The V and J genes are TRBV21-1 and TRBJ2-5; TRBD2 is the table's D call and was not checked against the DNA. TRBV21-1 is listed as a pseudogene. CDR3 length: 17 residues. The CDR3 bases are TGTGCCAGCTTCTTCCGTCAACTAGCGGGATATCAAGAGACCCAGTACTTC. It is translated as CASFFRQLAGYQETQYF.

The chain couples TRBV24-1 to TRBJ2-1; 12 bases are a match to TRBD2. Germline values: CDR1 KGHDR, CDR2 SFDVKD. The CDR3 covers 15 residues. Germline trimming cut 6 bases from V and 7 bases from J; bases unmatched to any gene: 6. The CDR3 is CATSMGLAGRNEQFF. Written as DNA, the CDR3 is TGTGCCACCAGTATGGGACTAGCGGGTCGGAATGAGCAGTTCTTC.

The chain employs TRBV6-1 and TRBJ2-7; D is ambiguous. The V gene lost 4 bases and the J gene lost 0 bases, with 16 bases spanning the gap. Germline V lookup: CDR1 MNHNS, CDR2 SASEGT. The CDR3 sequence is 16 residues long. This CDR3 is CASSAPGGRSSYEQYF. The DNA of the CDR3 is TGTGCCAGCAGTGCCCCGGGCGGAAGGAGCTCCTACGAGCAGTACTTC.

This clonotype appeared a single time. The chain joins TRBV28 to TRBJ1-1, with 8 nucleotides matching TRBD1. The CDR3 contains 15 residues. Trimming cost V 6 bases and J 3 bases; bases outside gene matches: 9. The germline V gene has CDR1 MDHEN and CDR2 SYDVKM. The CDR3, as DNA: TGTGCCAGCAGCCCTACTGGACAGGGTGACACTGAAGCTTTCTTT. Encoded protein: CASSPTGQGDTEAFF.

This sequence joins TRBV5-1 and TRBJ2-1; D may be TRBD2 (6 bases). V lost 0 bases, J lost 6 bases, and 7 bases lay in between. The CDR3 extends over 13 amino acids. The germline CDR1 and CDR2 sequences are SGHRS and YFSETQ. DNA for the CDR3: TGCGCCAGCAGCTTGGGACTAGTCAATGAGCAGTTCTTC. This codes for CASSLGLVNEQFF.

This clonotype was observed many times. This chain connects TRBV18 to TRBJ2-1, with D perhaps matching TRBD1 (7 bases). CDR1 KGHSH and CDR2 LQKENI come from the germline V gene. This CDR3 region has 16 residues. Trimming removed 3 bases at V and 10 bases at J, with 22 bases between. CDR3 nucleotide sequence: TGTGCCAGCTCACCGCTACCGGGGGACAGAAGAAACGAGCAGTTCTTC. This gives the protein CASSPLPGDRRNEQFF.